This T cell receptor beta chain was sequenced for a study of blood T cell repertoires in COVID-19. Across the study: COVID-19 samples from acute and convalescent phases originated in the United States, Italy and Spain. Nucleic acid was either cDNA or gDNA, and it came from T cells, B-cell-depleted T cells, or PBMCs.

In the source study's methods: Estimates of nucleated cell counts were drawn from the amplification of reference gene primers. Generated by immunoSEQ multiplex PCR, the TCRdb table keeps only in-frame clones and is missing some. From that table come the V and J calls and clone size; the DNA was used to work out D and trimming. In the table there are over 140,000 clones, roughly four fifths of which are singletons. V was clipped by 6 bases and J by 5 bases; unmatched bases: 4. The CDR3 loop spans 13 amino acids. The germline V gene has CDR1 SNHLY and CDR2 FYNNEI. The TCR was taken from an elderly woman with active or convalescent COVID-19. This chain uses TRBV2 with TRBJ1-5, with 7 positions matching TRBD1. Sequencing was carried out using peripheral blood. The DNA of the CDR3 is TGTGCCAGCAGCGGACAGGAATATCAGCCCCAGCATTTT. Its protein product is CASSGQEYQPQHF.